Below, one T cell receptor (beta chain) is given with its context. The source of the sample is a study of Graves' ophthalmopathy and Graves' hyperthyroidism. On the study more broadly: Peripheral blood samples were taken at initial diagnosis, before any treatment.

Germline V gene data show CDR1 as KGHSH and CDR2 as LQKENI. Trimming cost V 3 bases and J 3 bases, with 9 bases left between them. This CDR3 is built from 13 residues. RNA transcripts were the source from which TCR beta CDR3 regions were amplified. An initial RT-PCR round employing HTBI primers preceded a second-round multiplex PCR. TCRdb passed the multiplex PCR reads through MiXCR, listing each CDR3 protein once. The sample includes roughly 420,000 distinct CDR3 sequences, under 25% of them seen just once. As diagnostic evidence, clinical symptoms, serum thyroxine, TRAb, thyroid ultrasound and orbital computed tomography were relied upon.

Sequencing used peripheral blood. This clonotype was obtained from a woman aged 18-29 years with stable Graves' hyperthyroidism. The chain couples TRBV18 to TRBJ2-7, with D possibly being TRBD1 (5 bases). Here the CDR3 DNA reads TGTGCCAGCTCACCCGGACACGACTACGAGCAGTACTTC. This codes for CASSPGHDYEQYF. Based on the CDR3 plus reference TRBV18 and TRBJ2-7, the full variable domain is NAGVMQNPRHLVRRRGQEARLRCSPMKGHSHVYWYRQLPEEGLKFMVYLQKENIIDESGMPKERFSAEFPKEGPSILRIQQVVRGDSAAYFCASSPGHDYEQYFGPGTRLTVT.